The following is a TCR beta chain sequence with its context. Its specificity is unknown. Libraries were prepared by immunoSEQ multiplex PCR; TCRdb keeps only in-frame clonotypes and omits some of them. The data show over 110,000 clones, roughly 86% seen once. Among the 120 subjects of the validation cohort, separate from the approximately 700-subject first cohort, were the donors. This sample was included in a study of cytomegalovirus exposure and HLA in healthy donors. The study, taken as a whole, reports: According to the study, 160 or so TCR beta chains were cytomegalovirus-associated. A few chains tied to CMV proved CMV antigen-specific in vitro.

The CDR3 runs to 18 residues. Between the trimmed V and J ends, which lost 2 bases and 6 bases, there was a span of 20 bases. Germline V lookup: CDR1 SGHAT, CDR2 FQNNGV. The J gene is TRBJ1-6, the V gene TRBV11-2; possible D gene TRBD1, 5 bases. Sequenced sample: PBMCs. This TCR was recovered from a man younger than 35 in good health and CMV-seropositive. CDR3 in DNA: TGTGCCAGCAGCTTACGGTCACCTGGGGCGGAGATTAATTCACCCCTCCACTTT. Residues: CASSLRSPGAEINSPLHF.